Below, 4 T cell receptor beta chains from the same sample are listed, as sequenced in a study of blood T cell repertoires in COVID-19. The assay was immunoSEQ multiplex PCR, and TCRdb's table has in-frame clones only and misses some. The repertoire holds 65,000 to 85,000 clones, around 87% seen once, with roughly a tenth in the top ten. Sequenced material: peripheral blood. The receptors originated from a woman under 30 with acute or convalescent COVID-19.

As DNA, the CDR3 is TGTGCCAGCAGCGAACAACGGGGGGGCCTAGGGAATGAGCAGTTCTTC. Encoded protein: CASSEQRGGLGNEQFF. The V gene is TRBV6-1, the J gene TRBJ2-1; TRBD2 matches at 8 bases. This CDR3 spans 16 amino acids. Germline CDR1 MNHNS, CDR2 SASEGT. V lost 6 bases to trimming and J lost 7 bases; unmatched junction nucleotides: 14.

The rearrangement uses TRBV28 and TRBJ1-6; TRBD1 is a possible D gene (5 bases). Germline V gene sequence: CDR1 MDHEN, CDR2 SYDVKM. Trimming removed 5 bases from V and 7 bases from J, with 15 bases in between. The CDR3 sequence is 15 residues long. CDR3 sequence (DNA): TGTGCCAGCAGTCAAATGGGGGGGTGGAATTCACCCCTCCACTTT. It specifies CASSQMGGWNSPLHF. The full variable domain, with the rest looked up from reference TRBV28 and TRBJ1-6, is DVKVTQSSRYLVKRTGEKVFLECVQDMDHENMFWYRQDPGLGLRLIYFSYDVKMKEKGDIPEGYSVSREKKERFSLILESASTNQTSMYLCASSQMGGWNSPLHFGNGTRLTVT.

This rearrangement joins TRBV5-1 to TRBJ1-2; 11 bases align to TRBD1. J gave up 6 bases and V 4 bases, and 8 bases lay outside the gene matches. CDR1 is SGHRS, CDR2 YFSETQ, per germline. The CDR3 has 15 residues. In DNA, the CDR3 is TGCGCCAGCAGCCGAGAGGGACAGGGGGTGCATGGCTACACCTTC. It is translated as CASSREGQGVHGYTF. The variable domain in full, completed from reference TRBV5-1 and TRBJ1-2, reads KAGVTQTPRYLIKTRGQQVTLSCSPISGHRSVSWYQQTPGQGLQFLFEYFSETQRNKGNFPGRFSGRQFSNSRSEMNVSTLELGDSALYLCASSREGQGVHGYTFGSGTRLTVV.

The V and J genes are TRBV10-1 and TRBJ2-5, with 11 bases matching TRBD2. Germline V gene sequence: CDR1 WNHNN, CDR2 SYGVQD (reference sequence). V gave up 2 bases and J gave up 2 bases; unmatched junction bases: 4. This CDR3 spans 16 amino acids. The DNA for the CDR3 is TGCGCCAGCAGTGAGCAAACTAGCGGGGGACAAGAGACCCAGTACTTC. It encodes CASSEQTSGGQETQYF.